This T cell receptor beta chain was identified during a study of patients and donors after allogeneic stem cell transplantation. Germline assignment: CDR1 MGHRA and CDR2 YSYEKL. The CDR3 has 19 residues. V trimming: 1 base; J trimming: 2 bases; junction bases outside the gene matches: 13. In TCRdb, the RT-PCR reads were re-called with MiXCR into one record per CDR3 protein. Of 800,000 to 1,000,000 distinct CDR3 sequences listed, about a sixth are singletons. Sequenced input: blood, either unsorted or a sorted T cell fraction (not recorded which). The clonotype comes from a human donor who was either an allogeneic HSCT recipient or a stem cell or donor lymphocyte infusion donor (not recorded which). It is not recorded whose cells these are; they may come from a transplant donor. The genes are TRBV4-1 and TRBJ2-2, with 7 bases aligning to TRBD1. Here the CDR3 reads CASSQGFWTGFGNTGELFF. CDR3 sequence (DNA): TGCGCCAGCAGCCAAGGTTTCTGGACAGGTTTCGGTAACACCGGGGAGCTGTTTTTT.